These 14 T cell receptor beta chains were all obtained from the same sample, sequenced in a study of Tregs in tolerant kidney transplant recipients. The protocol was immunoSEQ multiplex PCR, while the TCRdb copy is restricted to in-frame clones and leaves out a portion. The table gives 50,000 or so clones; the top ten clones make up about 0.82% of it. The specimen comprised CD4+ T cells from blood, sampled before the transplant. These receptors all come from a human donor who received a combined kidney and bone marrow transplant.

The CDR3 loop reads CASSRQGSGAKNIQYF. CDR3 bases read: TGTGCCAGCAGCCGACAGGGGAGTGGGGCCAAAAACATT. The J gene is TRBJ2-4, the V gene TRBV6-2 or TRBV6-3, with 8 bases that match TRBD1. The read gets to within 3 residues of the CDR3 end, and the germline J gene fills in the rest. CDR1 is MNHEY, CDR2 SVGEGT, per germline. The CDR3 is made up of 16 amino acids. V dropped 6 bases and J dropped 1; count of bases not matched to a gene: 8.

Of note for this clone: The read halts 3 residues ahead of the CDR3 end, with the missing end drawn from the germline J gene. V gene TRBV29-1 combines with J gene TRBJ2-7, with TRBD1 matching over 9 bases. The CDR3 loop spans 11 amino acids. Germline V gene sequence: CDR1 SQVTM, CDR2 ANQGSEA. V shed 6 bases, J shed 6 bases, and the junction held 3 bases outside the gene matches. The CDR3 sequence is CSVGQGSEQYF. The DNA read from the CDR3 is TGCAGCGTGGGACAGGGTAGCGAG.

The chain's CDR3 is CASSIAGTSGSTDTQYF. Partial CDR3 DNA: TGTGCCAGTAGTATCGCCGGGACTAGCGGTAGCACAGATACG. This chain links TRBV19 with TRBJ2-3, with 11 bases lining up with TRBD2. The read is 3 residues too short to cover the CDR3 end, so that end is filled in from the germline J gene. The V gene end was trimmed by 3 bases and the J gene end by 0 bases; junction bases not matched to a gene: 5. Germline V gives CDR1 LNHDA, CDR2 SQIVND (reference sequence). The CDR3 covers 17 residues.

As concerns this clone: The CDR3 end is not reached by the read, which stops 3 residues before it; the germline J gene fills it in. The chain links TRBV7-6 to TRBJ2-1, with 7 bases that match TRBD2. Trimming removed 4 bases from V and 9 bases from J; junction bases left unmatched: 12. Germline-derived CDR1 and CDR2 are SGHVS and FNYEAQ. CDR3 length equals 15 residues. CDR3 protein: CASSSPFGTTIEQFF. The covered CDR3 bases are TGTGCCAGCAGCTCTCCCTTTGGGACTACAATTGAG.

A word on this clone: The CDR3 extends 3 residues past the end of the read, so its final part is completed from the germline J gene. The J gene is TRBJ2-5, the V gene TRBV19; no clear D. V was pared by 4 bases and J by 4 bases, with 10 bases between. CDR3 size: 13 residues. Germline assignment: CDR1 LNHDA and CDR2 SQIVND (reference sequence). The CDR3 bases that were read are TGTGCCAGTAGTAACATGAACCGAGAGACC. As protein: CASSNMNRET. The entire CDR3 protein is CASSNMNRETQYF.

On this clone itself: The sequence runs out 3 residues before the end of the CDR3; the remainder is reconstructed from the germline J gene. The gene calls are TRBV29-1 and TRBJ1-1; no definite D call. V was trimmed by 6 bases and J by 1 base, leaving 9 bases between them. CDR1 is SQVTM and CDR2 is ANQGSEA in the germline V gene. The CDR3 sequence is 12 residues long. The sequenced CDR3 bases are TGCAGCGTCCCCCTTAGGAACACTGAA. Its translation is CSVPLRNTE. In full, the CDR3 reads CSVPLRNTEAFF.

A word on this clone: The CDR3 goes on 3 residues after the read ends, and that part is filled in from the germline J gene. The rearrangement links TRBV20-1 to TRBJ2-3, with D perhaps TRBD1 (7 bases). The CDR3 has 14 residues. V was cut by 6 bases and J by 2 bases, with 15 bases left in between. Germline CDR1 reads DFQATT; CDR2 reads SNEGSKA (reference sequence). The CDR3 DNA, read in part, is TGCAGTGCGGAGGGACAGCTAGCCACAGATACG. Translation: CSAEGQLATDT. From start to end, the CDR3 is CSAEGQLATDTQYF.

On this clone: The read terminates 3 residues before the CDR3 end, so the remaining end is supplied by the germline J gene. The chain links TRBV18 to TRBJ2-3, with D possibly TRBD2 on 5 matching bases. Germline V CDR1 and CDR2: KGHSH, LQKENI. The CDR3 runs 16 residues. Trimming cost V 4 bases and J 0 bases, with 14 bases left between them. CDR3 bases read: TGTGCCAGCTCACGGGCCCTAAGCGGTAGCACAGATACG. It codes for CASSRALSGSTDT. The CDR3 in its entirety is CASSRALSGSTDTQYF.

A remark on this clone: The read ends 3 residues shy of where the CDR3 ends; the end is completed using the germline J gene. J is TRBJ1-2 and V is TRBV7-2; 9 nucleotides match TRBD1. CDR3 size: 14 residues. Germline-derived CDR1 and CDR2 are SGHTA and FQGNSA. The CDR3: CASSPVGQGLSYTF. Incomplete CDR3 DNA: TGTGCCAGCAGCCCGGTGGGACAGGGTTTGAGC. Full variable domain (missing parts from reference TRBV7-2 and TRBJ1-2): GAGVSQSPSNKVTEKGKDVELRCDPISGHTALYWYRQSLGQGLEFLIYFQGNSAPDKSGLPSDRFSAERTGGSVSTLTIQRTQQEDSAVYLCASSPVGQGLSYTFGSGTRLTVV.

Notes on this clone: Coverage ceases 3 residues before the CDR3 finishes, and the germline J gene fills in the end. The V gene is TRBV7-2, the J gene TRBJ1-5; unclear D gene. Deletions cut 5 bases from V and 7 bases from J, with 12 bases between. The CDR3 covers 13 residues. Germline V gene lookup returns CDR1 SGHTA and CDR2 FQGNSA. The CDR3 sequence: CASSPVVGQPQHF. The CDR3 DNA, read in part, is TGTGCCAGCAGCCCAGTGGTAGGGCAGCCC.

As regards this clone: The read finishes 3 residues shy of the CDR3 end, and the germline J gene is used to complete it. The rearrangement links TRBV6-1 to TRBJ1-5, with D possibly being TRBD1 (5 bases). V shed 4 bases and J shed 6 bases, with 19 bases lying between them. The CDR3 has 16 residues. Germline CDR1 and CDR2: MNHNS and SASEGT. CDR3 DNA (partial): TGTGCCAGCAGTGCCATATCCCCCGGCGGGGCTCAGCCC. It translates to CASSAISPGGAQP. Given in full, the CDR3 is CASSAISPGGAQPQHF.

Remarks on this clone: The read ends 3 residues before the CDR3 terminus; that terminus is restored from the germline J gene. The chain joins TRBV7-2 to TRBJ1-2; TRBD1 matches 7 bases. This CDR3 is built from 15 residues. The V gene's germline CDR1 is SGHTA and CDR2 FQGNSA. Losses at the gene ends were 5 bases for V and 4 bases for J; bases not matched to a gene: 10. This chain's CDR3 is CASSQETGIGYGYTF. The CDR3 bases that were read are TGTGCCAGCAGCCAAGAGACAGGGATAGGCTATGGC.

On this clone: The read terminates 3 residues before the CDR3 end, so the remaining end is supplied by the germline J gene. This chain links TRBV7-9 with TRBJ2-1, with D perhaps matching TRBD1 (5 bases). The CDR3 contains 15 residues. Trimming left V 4 bases short and J 9 bases short, with 19 bases between. Germline V gives CDR1 SEHNR, CDR2 FQNEAQ (reference sequence). CDR3 DNA (partial): TGTGCCAGCAGCTGGGGCTCTCTTCGAGGTCCTGAG. Translating it yields CASSWGSLRGPE. The whole CDR3 protein reads CASSWGSLRGPEQFF. Drawing the rest from reference TRBV7-9 and TRBJ2-1, the complete variable domain is DTGVSQNPRHKITKRGQNVTFRCDPISEHNRLYWYRQTLGQGPEFLTYFQNEAQLEKSRLLSDRFSAERPKGSFSTLEIQRTEQGDSAMYLCASSWGSLRGPEQFFGPGTRLTVL.

In regard to this clone: The DNA ends 3 residues before the CDR3 does, and the rest of the CDR3 is filled in from the germline J gene. This sequence joins TRBV7-2 and TRBJ2-7; 8 nucleotides agree with TRBD1. After removal of 2 bases from V and 4 bases from J, the junction contained 7 bases not matched to a gene. Germline V gene data show CDR1 as SGHTA and CDR2 as FQGNSA. CDR3 length: 15 amino acids. The CDR3 sequence: CASSLRQGLGYEQYF. Partial CDR3 DNA: TGTGCCAGCAGCTTACGACAGGGGCTGGGTTACGAG.